This T cell receptor (beta chain) derives from a study of blood T cell repertoires in COVID-19. Whole-study context: Samples came from the United States, Italy and Spain, spanning acute and convalescent COVID-19. Sources were T cells, B-cell-depleted T cells, or PBMCs; the material itself was cDNA or gDNA.

This clone was seen just once. How the authors handled the data: It was from reference gene primer amplification that nucleated cell counts were estimated. Here immunoSEQ multiplex PCR was the method, and the copy in TCRdb shows in-frame clones only, minus some. From that table come the V and J calls and clone size; the DNA was used to work out D and trimming. The sample contains about 190,000 clones, about 88% of which appear only once. The sample taken for sequencing was peripheral blood. The clonotype originates from a woman between 35 and 50 years old who had recovered from COVID-19.

CDR3 in DNA: TGTGCCAGCAGCAATAAAAGCGGGCCTGATACCTACGAGCAGTACTTC. Protein sequence: CASSNKSGPDTYEQYF. The chain uses TRBV7-3 and TRBJ2-7; possible D gene TRBD2, 6 bases. V was clipped by 5 bases and J by 2 bases, with 19 bases between them. Looked up from germline, CDR1 is SGHTA and CDR2 is FQGTGA. The CDR3 totals 16 residues.